This TCR beta chain derives from a study of post-analysis software for immune sequencing data. Study background: Relapsing-remitting, secondary progressive and progressive-relapsing forms of multiple sclerosis all featured among disease courses.

This clonotype was detected once. The antigen is unknown. Study observations and caveats: In patients, TRBV5-6, TRBV5-1 and TRBV20-1 belonged to roughly five TRBV segments found more frequently than in controls. Samples sharing a preparation batch grouped tightly together when assessed by F measure.

Unique molecular identifiers were built into the TCR beta cDNA libraries. One entry per CDR3 protein results from TCRdb running MiXCR on the PCR reads. There are roughly 730,000 distinct CDR3 sequences in the sample; less than 35% occur only once, and around 0.55% lies in the top ten. Between the trimmed V and J ends, which lost 2 bases and 0 bases, there was a span of 9 bases. CDR3 length equals 15 residues. Germline V gives CDR1 SGHTA, CDR2 FQGNSA. This chain links TRBV7-2 with TRBJ2-3; D is unresolved. Sequencing used blood. The receptor comes from a girl under 18 with multiple sclerosis. CDR3 in amino acids: CASSLILQSTDTQYF. The CDR3 region has the DNA TGTGCCAGCAGCTTAATTCTCCAGAGCACAGATACGCAGTATTTT.